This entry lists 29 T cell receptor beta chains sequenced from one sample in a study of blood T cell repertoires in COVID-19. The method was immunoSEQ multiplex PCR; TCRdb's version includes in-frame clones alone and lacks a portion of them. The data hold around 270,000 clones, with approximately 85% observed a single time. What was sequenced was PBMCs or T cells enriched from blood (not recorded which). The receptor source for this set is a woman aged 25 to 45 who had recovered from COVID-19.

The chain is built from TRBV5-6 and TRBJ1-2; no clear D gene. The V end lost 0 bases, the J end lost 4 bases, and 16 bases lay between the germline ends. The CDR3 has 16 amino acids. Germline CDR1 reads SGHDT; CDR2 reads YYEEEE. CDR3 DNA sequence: TGTGCCAGCAGCTTGGAAAGCTGGGTGGCGGGCTATGGCTACACCTTC. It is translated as CASSLESWVAGYGYTF.

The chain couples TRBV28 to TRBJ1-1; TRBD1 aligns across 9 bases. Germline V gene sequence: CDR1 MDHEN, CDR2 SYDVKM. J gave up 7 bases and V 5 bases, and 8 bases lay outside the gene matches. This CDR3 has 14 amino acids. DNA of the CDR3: TGTGCCAGCAGTCCTGGGGGACAGGGTGGTGAAGCTTTCTTT. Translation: CASSPGGQGGEAFF.

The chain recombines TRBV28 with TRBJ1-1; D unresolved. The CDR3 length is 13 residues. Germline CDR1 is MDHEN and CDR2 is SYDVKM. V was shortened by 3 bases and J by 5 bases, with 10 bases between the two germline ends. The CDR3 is CASSFPFVTEAFF. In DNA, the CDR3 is TGTGCCAGCAGTTTCCCCTTTGTGACTGAAGCTTTCTTT.

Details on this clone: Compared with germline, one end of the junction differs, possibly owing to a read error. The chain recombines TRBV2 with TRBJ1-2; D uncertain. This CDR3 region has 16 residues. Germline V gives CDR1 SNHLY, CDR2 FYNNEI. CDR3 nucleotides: TGTGCCAGCAGGGAAGGTCGGAGCCACTTATCCTATGGCTACACCTTC. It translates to CASREGRSHLSYGYTF. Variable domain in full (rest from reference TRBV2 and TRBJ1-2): EPEVTQTPSHQVTQMGQEVILRCVPISNHLYFYWYRQILGQKVEFLVSFYNNEISEKSEIFDDQFSVERPDGSNFTLKIRSTKLEDSAMYFCASREGRSHLSYGYTFGSGTRLTVV.

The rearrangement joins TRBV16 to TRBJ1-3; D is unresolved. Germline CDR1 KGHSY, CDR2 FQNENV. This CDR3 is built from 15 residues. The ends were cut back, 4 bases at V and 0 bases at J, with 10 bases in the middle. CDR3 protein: CASSRRSFSGNTIYF. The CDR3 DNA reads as TGTGCCAGCAGCCGGAGGAGTTTCTCTGGAAACACCATATATTTT.

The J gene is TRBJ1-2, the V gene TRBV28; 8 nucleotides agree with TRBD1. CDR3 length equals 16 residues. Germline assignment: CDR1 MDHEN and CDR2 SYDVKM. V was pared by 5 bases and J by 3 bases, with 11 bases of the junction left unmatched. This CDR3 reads CASSPLTGGFDYGYTF. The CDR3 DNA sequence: TGTGCCAGCAGTCCACTTACAGGGGGGTTTGACTATGGCTACACCTTC.

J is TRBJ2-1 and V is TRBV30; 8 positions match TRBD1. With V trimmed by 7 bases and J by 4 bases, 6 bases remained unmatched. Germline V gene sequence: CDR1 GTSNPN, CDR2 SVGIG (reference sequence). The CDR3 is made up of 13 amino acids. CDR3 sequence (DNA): TGTGCCTTTTACAGGGGGGTTTACAATGAGCAGTTCTTC. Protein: CAFYRGVYNEQFF.

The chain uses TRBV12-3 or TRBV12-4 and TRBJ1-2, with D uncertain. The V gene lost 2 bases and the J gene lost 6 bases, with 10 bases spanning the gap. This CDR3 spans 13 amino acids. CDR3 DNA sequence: TGTGCCAGCAGTTTAACTGGGCCCAATGGCTACACCTTC. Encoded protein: CASSLTGPNGYTF.

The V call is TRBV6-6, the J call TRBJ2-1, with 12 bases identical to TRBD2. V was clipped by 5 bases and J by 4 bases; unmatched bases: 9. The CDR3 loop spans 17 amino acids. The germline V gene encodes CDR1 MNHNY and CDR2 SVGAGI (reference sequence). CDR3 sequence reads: CASSQQPLAGGYNEQFF. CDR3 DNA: TGTGCCAGCAGTCAGCAACCCCTAGCGGGAGGGTACAATGAGCAGTTCTTC.

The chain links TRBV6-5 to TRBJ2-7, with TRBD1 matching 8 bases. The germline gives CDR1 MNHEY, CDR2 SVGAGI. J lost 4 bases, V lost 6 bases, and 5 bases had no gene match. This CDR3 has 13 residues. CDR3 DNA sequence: TGTGCCAGCAGCATACACAGGGGGTACGAGCAGTACTTC. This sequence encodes CASSIHRGYEQYF.

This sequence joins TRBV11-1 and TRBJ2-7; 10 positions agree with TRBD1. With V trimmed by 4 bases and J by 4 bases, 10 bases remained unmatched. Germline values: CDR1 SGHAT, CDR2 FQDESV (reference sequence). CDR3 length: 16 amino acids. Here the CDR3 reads CASSYLSGTGVYEQYF. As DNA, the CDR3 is TGTGCCAGCAGCTATTTGTCCGGGACAGGGGTATACGAGCAGTACTTC.

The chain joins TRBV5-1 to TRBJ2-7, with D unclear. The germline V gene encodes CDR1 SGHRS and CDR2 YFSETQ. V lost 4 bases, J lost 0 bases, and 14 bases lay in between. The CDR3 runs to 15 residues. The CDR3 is CASSLEENLSYEQYF. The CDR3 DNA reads TGCGCCAGCAGCCTCGAGGAGAACCTCTCCTACGAGCAGTACTTC. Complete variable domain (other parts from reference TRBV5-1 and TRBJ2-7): KAGVTQTPRYLIKTRGQQVTLSCSPISGHRSVSWYQQTPGQGLQFLFEYFSETQRNKGNFPGRFSGRQFSNSRSEMNVSTLELGDSALYLCASSLEENLSYEQYFGPGTRLTVT.

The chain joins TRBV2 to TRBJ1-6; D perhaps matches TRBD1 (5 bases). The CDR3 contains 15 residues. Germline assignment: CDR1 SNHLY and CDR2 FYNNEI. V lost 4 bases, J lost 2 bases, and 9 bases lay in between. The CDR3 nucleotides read TGTGCCAGCAGTGTTGGGGGGACCTATAATTCACCCCTCCACTTT. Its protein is CASSVGGTYNSPLHF.

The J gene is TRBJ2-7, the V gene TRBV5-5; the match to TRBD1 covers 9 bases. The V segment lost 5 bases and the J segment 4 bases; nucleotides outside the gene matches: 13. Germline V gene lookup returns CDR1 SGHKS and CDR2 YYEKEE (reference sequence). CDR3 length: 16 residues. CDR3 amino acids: CASRPTAGTGRYEQYF. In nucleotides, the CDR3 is TGTGCCAGCAGACCAACCGCCGGGACAGGGAGATACGAGCAGTACTTC.

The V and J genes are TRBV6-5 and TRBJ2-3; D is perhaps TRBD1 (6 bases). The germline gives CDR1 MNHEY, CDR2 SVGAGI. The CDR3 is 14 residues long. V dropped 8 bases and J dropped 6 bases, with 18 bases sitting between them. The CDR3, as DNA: TGTGCCAGCTCCATGGACAGCCGCAGGGATACGCAGTATTTT. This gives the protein CASSMDSRRDTQYF.

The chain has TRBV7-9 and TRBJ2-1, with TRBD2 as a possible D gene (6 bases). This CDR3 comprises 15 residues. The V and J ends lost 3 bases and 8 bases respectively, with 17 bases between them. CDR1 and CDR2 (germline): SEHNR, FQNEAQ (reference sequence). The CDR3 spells CASSFSRGPGDEQFF. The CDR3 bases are TGTGCCAGCAGCTTTTCAAGGGGTCCGGGGGATGAGCAGTTCTTC.

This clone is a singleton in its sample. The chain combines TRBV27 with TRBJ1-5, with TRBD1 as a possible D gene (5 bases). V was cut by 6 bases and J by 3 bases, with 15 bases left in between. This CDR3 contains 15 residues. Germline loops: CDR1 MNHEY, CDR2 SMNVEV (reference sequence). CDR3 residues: CASRGQSLLNQPQHF. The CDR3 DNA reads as TGTGCCAGCAGAGGACAATCCCTCCTCAATCAGCCCCAGCATTTT.

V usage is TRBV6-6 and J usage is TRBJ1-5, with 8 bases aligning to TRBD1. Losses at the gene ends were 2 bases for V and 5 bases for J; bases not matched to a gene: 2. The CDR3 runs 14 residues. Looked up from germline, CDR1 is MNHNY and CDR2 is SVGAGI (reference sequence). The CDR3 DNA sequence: TGTGCCAGCAGTTACGGGACAGGAGATCAGCCCCAGCATTTT. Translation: CASSYGTGDQPQHF.

The CDR3 nucleotides read TGTGCCAGCAAGACCCCCTTACTAGGGGGAGATACGCAGTATTTT. Translation: CASKTPLLGGDTQYF. This chain connects TRBV27 to TRBJ2-3; D may be TRBD1 (6 bases). Germline V gene lookup returns CDR1 MNHEY and CDR2 SMNVEV (reference sequence). The CDR3 extends over 15 amino acids. Deletions cut 7 bases from V and 5 bases from J, with 19 bases between.

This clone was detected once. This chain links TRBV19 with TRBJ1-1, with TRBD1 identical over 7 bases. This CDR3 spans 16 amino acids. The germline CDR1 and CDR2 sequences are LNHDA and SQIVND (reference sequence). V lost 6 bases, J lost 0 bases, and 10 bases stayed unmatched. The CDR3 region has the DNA TGTGCCAGTAGCCGGCCCCCGGGGACAGTGAACACTGAAGCTTTCTTT. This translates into CASSRPPGTVNTEAFF.

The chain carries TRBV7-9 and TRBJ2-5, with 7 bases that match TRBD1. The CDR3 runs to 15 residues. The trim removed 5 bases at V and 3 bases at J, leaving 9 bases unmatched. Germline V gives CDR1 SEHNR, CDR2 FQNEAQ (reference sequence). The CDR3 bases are TGTGCCAGCAGCCGAGGGACAGCCAAAAAAGAGACCCAGTACTTC. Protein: CASSRGTAKKETQYF.

As DNA, the CDR3 is TGTGCCAGCAGACACGACAGCGGGTCGACCAATCAGCCCCAGCATTTT. Its translation: CASRHDSGSTNQPQHF. V gene TRBV2 combines with J gene TRBJ1-5, with D perhaps TRBD1 (5 bases). Germline CDR1 SNHLY, CDR2 FYNNEI. The V end lost 6 bases, the J end lost 3 bases, and 18 bases lay between the germline ends. The CDR3 covers 16 residues.

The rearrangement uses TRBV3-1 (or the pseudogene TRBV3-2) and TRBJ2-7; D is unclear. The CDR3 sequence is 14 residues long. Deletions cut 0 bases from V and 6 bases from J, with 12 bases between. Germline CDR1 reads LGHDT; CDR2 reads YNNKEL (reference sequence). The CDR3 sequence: CASSQEPSRREQYF. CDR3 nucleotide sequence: TGTGCCAGCAGCCAAGAACCATCTAGACGCGAGCAGTACTTC.

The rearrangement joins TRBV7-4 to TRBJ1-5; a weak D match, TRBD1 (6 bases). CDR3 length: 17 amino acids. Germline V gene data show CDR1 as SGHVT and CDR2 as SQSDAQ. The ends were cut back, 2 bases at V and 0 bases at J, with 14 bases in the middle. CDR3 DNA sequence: TGTGCCAGCAGCTTATCAAGACAGGATTATAGCAATCAGCCCCAGCATTTT. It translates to CASSLSRQDYSNQPQHF.

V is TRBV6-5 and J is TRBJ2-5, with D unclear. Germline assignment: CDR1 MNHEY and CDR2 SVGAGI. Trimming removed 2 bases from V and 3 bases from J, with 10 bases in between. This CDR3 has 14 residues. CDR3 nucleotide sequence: TGTGCCAGCAGTTACACAGCCCGGAAAGAGACCCAGTACTTC. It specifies CASSYTARKETQYF.

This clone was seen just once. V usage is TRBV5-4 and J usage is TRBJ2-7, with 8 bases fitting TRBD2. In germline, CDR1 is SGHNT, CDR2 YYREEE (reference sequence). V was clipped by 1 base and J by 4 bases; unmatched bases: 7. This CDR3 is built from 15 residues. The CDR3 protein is CASSLSSGTAYEQYF. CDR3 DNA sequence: TGTGCCAGCAGCTTGAGTAGCGGGACTGCTTACGAGCAGTACTTC. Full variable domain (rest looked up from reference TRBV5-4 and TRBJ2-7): ETGVTQSPTHLIKTRGQQVTLRCSSQSGHNTVSWYQQALGQGPQFIFQYYREEENGRGNFPPRFSGLQFPNYSSELNVNALELDDSALYLCASSLSSGTAYEQYFGPGTRLTVT.

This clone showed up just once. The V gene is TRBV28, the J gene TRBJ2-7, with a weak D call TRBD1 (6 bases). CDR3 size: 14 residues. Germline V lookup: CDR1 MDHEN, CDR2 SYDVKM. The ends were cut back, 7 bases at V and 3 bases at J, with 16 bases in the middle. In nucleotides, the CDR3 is TGTGCCAGCATTCCGGACAGTCTCTACTACGAGCAGTACTTC. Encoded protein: CASIPDSLYYEQYF.

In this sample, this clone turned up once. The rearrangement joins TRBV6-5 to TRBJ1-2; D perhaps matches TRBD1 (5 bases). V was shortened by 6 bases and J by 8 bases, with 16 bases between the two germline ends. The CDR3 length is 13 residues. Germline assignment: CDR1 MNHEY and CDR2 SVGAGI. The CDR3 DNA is TGTGCCAGCAGGGCCACAGGAGGGAGAGGCTACACCTTC. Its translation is CASRATGGRGYTF.

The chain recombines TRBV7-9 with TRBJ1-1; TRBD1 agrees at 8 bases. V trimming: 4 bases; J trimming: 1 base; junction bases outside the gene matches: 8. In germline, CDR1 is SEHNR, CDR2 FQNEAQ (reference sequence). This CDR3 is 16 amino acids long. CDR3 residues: CASSSLLTGENTEAFF. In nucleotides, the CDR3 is TGTGCCAGCAGCTCCCTCCTGACAGGGGAGAACACTGAAGCTTTCTTT.